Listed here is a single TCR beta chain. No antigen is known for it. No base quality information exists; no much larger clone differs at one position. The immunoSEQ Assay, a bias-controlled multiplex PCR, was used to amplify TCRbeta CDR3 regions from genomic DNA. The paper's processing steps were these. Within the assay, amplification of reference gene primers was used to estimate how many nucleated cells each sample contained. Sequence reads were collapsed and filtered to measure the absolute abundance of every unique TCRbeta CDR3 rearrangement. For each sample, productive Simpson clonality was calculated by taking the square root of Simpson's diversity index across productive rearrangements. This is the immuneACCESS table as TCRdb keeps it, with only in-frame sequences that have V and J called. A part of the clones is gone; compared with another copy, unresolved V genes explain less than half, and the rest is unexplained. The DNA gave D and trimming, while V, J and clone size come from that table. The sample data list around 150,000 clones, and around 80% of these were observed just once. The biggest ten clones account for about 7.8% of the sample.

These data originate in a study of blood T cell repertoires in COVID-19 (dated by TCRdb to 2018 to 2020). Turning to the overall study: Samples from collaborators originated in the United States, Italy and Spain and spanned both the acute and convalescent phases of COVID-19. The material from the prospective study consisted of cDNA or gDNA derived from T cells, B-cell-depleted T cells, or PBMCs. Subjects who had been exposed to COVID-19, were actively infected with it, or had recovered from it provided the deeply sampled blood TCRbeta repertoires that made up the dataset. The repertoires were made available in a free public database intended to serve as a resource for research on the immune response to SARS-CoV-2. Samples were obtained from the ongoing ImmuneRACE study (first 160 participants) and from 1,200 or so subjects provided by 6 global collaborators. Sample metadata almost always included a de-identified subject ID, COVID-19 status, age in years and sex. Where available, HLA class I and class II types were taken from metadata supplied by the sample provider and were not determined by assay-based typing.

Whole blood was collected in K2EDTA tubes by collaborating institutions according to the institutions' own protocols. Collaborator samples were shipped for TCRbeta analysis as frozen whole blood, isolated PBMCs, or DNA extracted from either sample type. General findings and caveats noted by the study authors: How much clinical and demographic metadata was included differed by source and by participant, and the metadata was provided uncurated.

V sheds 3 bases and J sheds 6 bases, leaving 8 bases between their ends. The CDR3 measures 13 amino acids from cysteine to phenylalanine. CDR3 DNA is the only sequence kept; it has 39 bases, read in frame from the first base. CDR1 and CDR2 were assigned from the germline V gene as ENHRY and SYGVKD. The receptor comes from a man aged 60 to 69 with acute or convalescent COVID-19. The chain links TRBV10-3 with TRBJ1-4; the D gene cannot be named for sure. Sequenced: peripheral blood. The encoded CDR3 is CAISEPPDEKLFF. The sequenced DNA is TGTGCCATCAGTGAACCCCCGGATGAAAAACTGTTTTTT.